This passage covers 26 T cell receptor beta chains from one sample sequenced in a study of T-cell reconstitution after alpha-beta-depleted transplantation in children. TCRbeta library preparation incorporated unique molecular identifiers. Via MiXCR, TCRdb re-called the PCR reads, giving one row per CDR3 protein. The data show roughly 500,000 distinct CDR3 sequences, 12% seen once. The sample here was PBMCs from the stem cell graft donor, taken from the stem cell graft. Receptors were obtained from a human donor who donated a stem cell graft to a child with combined immunodeficiency.

This clonotype came up a few times. This chain connects TRBV12-3 or TRBV12-4 to TRBJ1-5; a weak D match, TRBD1 (5 bases). This CDR3 spans 14 amino acids. With 3 bases removed from V and 5 bases from J, the gap between germline ends came to 11 bases. The CDR3 DNA sequence: TGTGCCAGCAGTTTCGGGACCCGGGATCAGCCCCAGCATTTT. The encoded protein is CASSFGTRDQPQHF.

V is TRBV19 and J is TRBJ1-1; D ambiguous. Trimming pared 5 bases from V and 0 bases from J, leaving 10 bases between. This CDR3 is 14 amino acids long. Per the germline V gene, CDR1 is LNHDA and CDR2 is SQIVND (reference sequence). The CDR3 DNA sequence: TGTGCCAGTAGTGAGACCGTTATGAACACTGAAGCTTTCTTT. Amino acid sequence: CASSETVMNTEAFF. The full variable domain, rest sourced from reference TRBV19 and TRBJ1-1, is DGGITQSPKYLFRKEGQNVTLSCEQNLNHDAMYWYRQDPGQGLRLIYYSQIVNDFQKGDIAEGYSVSREKKESFPLTVTSAQKNPTAFYLCASSETVMNTEAFFGQGTRLTVV.

This clonotype was observed at least ten times. The chain couples TRBV27 to TRBJ2-1; TRBD2 matches at 9 bases. J gave up 3 bases and V 2 bases, and 5 bases lay outside the gene matches. CDR1 and CDR2 from the germline V gene are MNHEY and SMNVEV (reference sequence). The CDR3 loop spans 16 amino acids. This CDR3 reads CASSLVATSGYNEQFF. The CDR3 nucleotides read TGTGCCAGCAGTTTAGTTGCGACTAGCGGCTACAATGAGCAGTTCTTC.

The table lists this clonotype with a few counts. DNA of the CDR3: TGCAGCGTTGGGCAGGCGGGTGAAAAACTGTTTTTT. Translating gives CSVGQAGEKLFF. The chain is built from TRBV29-1 and TRBJ1-4; D call uncertain. The germline gives CDR1 SQVTM, CDR2 ANQGSEA. This CDR3 is built from 12 residues. Trimming cost V 4 bases and J 7 bases, with 10 bases left between them.

This clonotype was picked up many times. The chain has TRBV19 and TRBJ1-4; D is possibly TRBD1 (5 bases). The CDR3 is 15 amino acids. Trimming left V 3 bases short and J 8 bases short, with 16 bases between. Per germline, CDR1 LNHDA and CDR2 SQIVND (reference sequence). The CDR3, as DNA: TGTGCCAGTAGTATCGGGACGGCCGTTACGGAAAAACTGTTTTTT. Translation: CASSIGTAVTEKLFF.

This clonotype came up a few times. The gene calls are TRBV5-1 and TRBJ2-7; a weak D match, TRBD2 (6 bases). V shed 0 bases and J shed 4 bases, with 11 bases lying between them. The germline V gene has CDR1 SGHRS and CDR2 YFSETQ. This CDR3 region has 14 residues. CDR3 region: CASSLAGGNYEQYF. The CDR3 coding sequence is TGCGCCAGCAGCTTGGCCGGAGGGAATTACGAGCAGTACTTC. Based on the CDR3 plus reference TRBV5-1 and TRBJ2-7, the full variable domain is KAGVTQTPRYLIKTRGQQVTLSCSPISGHRSVSWYQQTPGQGLQFLFEYFSETQRNKGNFPGRFSGRQFSNSRSEMNVSTLELGDSALYLCASSLAGGNYEQYFGPGTRLTVT.

CDR3 sequence reads: CASSLEAGAYEQYF. The CDR3 DNA follows: TGTGCCAGCAGCTTAGAAGCGGGGGCCTACGAGCAGTACTTC. The chain recombines TRBV7-2 with TRBJ2-7; 8 bases are shared with TRBD2. V shed 1 base and J 2 bases; nucleotides not matched to a gene: 1. CDR3 size: 14 residues. CDR1 is SGHTA, CDR2 FQGNSA, per germline. Filled out from reference TRBV7-2 and TRBJ2-7, the complete variable domain reads GAGVSQSPSNKVTEKGKDVELRCDPISGHTALYWYRQSLGQGLEFLIYFQGNSAPDKSGLPSDRFSAERTGGSVSTLTIQRTQQEDSAVYLCASSLEAGAYEQYFGPGTRLTVT.

This clonotype was observed at least ten times. V usage is TRBV7-2 and J usage is TRBJ2-3; D may be TRBD2 (7 bases). Trimming left V 5 bases short and J 7 bases short, with 16 bases between. The CDR3 is made up of 14 amino acids. Germline CDR1 and CDR2: SGHTA and FQGNSA. DNA of the CDR3: TGTGCCAGCAGCCCACTGGGGGGGCGCAATACGCAGTATTTT. It codes for CASSPLGGRNTQYF.

J is TRBJ2-1 and V is TRBV24-1; 8 bases are a match to TRBD2. Trimming at V came to 10 bases and at J to 4 bases, leaving 8 bases not matched to a gene. This CDR3 has 14 residues. CDR1 and CDR2 from the germline V gene are KGHDR and SFDVKD. CDR3 in DNA: TGTGCCACAAGCAAGCGGGAGCCGTACAATGAGCAGTTCTTC. Protein: CATSKREPYNEQFF.

This clonotype was counted a few times. The chain has TRBV7-3 and TRBJ2-1; 12 bases align to TRBD2. The germline CDR1 and CDR2 sequences are SGHTA and FQGTGA. This CDR3 is 16 amino acids long. V lost 5 bases and J lost 5; bases outside the gene matches: 7. CDR3 sequence: CASSPPTSGSHNEQFF. The CDR3 DNA is TGTGCCAGCAGCCCCCCGACTAGCGGGAGTCACAATGAGCAGTTCTTC.

The chain has TRBV30 and TRBJ1-4; D is unclear. The CDR3 covers 13 residues. V gave up 3 bases and J gave up 8 bases, with 13 bases separating them. Germline V gene sequence: CDR1 GTSNPN, CDR2 SVGIG (reference sequence). CDR3 DNA sequence: TGTGCCTGGAGAGAACCAGCTTTGGAAAAACTGTTTTTT. Its translation: CAWREPALEKLFF.

This clonotype was counted ten times or more. The V gene is TRBV12-3 or TRBV12-4, the J gene TRBJ2-3; D gene uncertain. The CDR3 is 14 amino acids. V was shortened by 6 bases and J by 5 bases, with 15 bases between the two germline ends. This chain's CDR3 is CASSLDAHGDTQYF. CDR3 bases: TGTGCCAGCAGCCTGGACGCCCATGGAGATACGCAGTATTTT.

The table lists this clonotype with many counts. The rearrangement uses TRBV25-1 and TRBJ2-1, with 13 bases lining up with TRBD2. CDR1 and CDR2 (germline): MGHDK, SYGVNS. This CDR3 is built from 14 residues. V dropped 6 bases and J dropped 10; count of bases not matched to a gene: 6. CDR3: CASRRLAGGDEQFF. DNA of the CDR3: TGTGCCAGCAGGCGACTAGCGGGAGGCGACGAGCAGTTCTTC.

For the CDR3, the DNA is TGTGCCAGCTCACCGAGACAGGGAATATTCAATGAGCAGTTCTTC. Translated, it gives CASSPRQGIFNEQFF. J is TRBJ2-1 and V is TRBV18, with 7 bases aligning to TRBD1. This CDR3 is 15 amino acids long. Losses at the gene ends were 3 bases for V and 6 bases for J; bases not matched to a gene: 8. Per germline, CDR1 KGHSH and CDR2 LQKENI.

This clonotype was seen more than once but under ten times. V gene TRBV12-3 or TRBV12-4 combines with J gene TRBJ2-7; TRBD2 agrees at 8 bases. The CDR3 has 14 residues. The V segment lost 4 bases and the J segment 4 bases; nucleotides outside the gene matches: 6. The CDR3 protein is CASSSGGGKYEQYF. The CDR3 DNA is TGTGCCAGCAGTTCAGGCGGGGGGAAATACGAGCAGTACTTC.

This clonotype was detected a few times. The chain couples TRBV7-2 to TRBJ2-3; D gene unclear. Trimming shortened V by 6 bases and J by 3 bases, and 10 bases separated the two germline ends. CDR1 and CDR2 from the germline V gene are SGHTA and FQGNSA. There are 13 residues in the CDR3. The CDR3 here is CASRREKTDTQYF. CDR3 coding DNA: TGTGCCAGCAGACGAGAGAAGACAGATACGCAGTATTTT. The full variable domain, its missing parts supplied by reference TRBV7-2 and TRBJ2-3, is GAGVSQSPSNKVTEKGKDVELRCDPISGHTALYWYRQSLGQGLEFLIYFQGNSAPDKSGLPSDRFSAERTGGSVSTLTIQRTQQEDSAVYLCASRREKTDTQYFGPGTRLTVL.

This clonotype has ten or more counts. The J gene is TRBJ2-7, the V gene TRBV5-8, with unresolved D. The CDR3 is 12 residues long. CDR1 and CDR2 from the germline V gene are SGHTS and YDEGEE. Trimming cost V 1 base and J 5 bases, with 7 bases left between them. For the CDR3, the DNA is TGTGCCAGCAGCTTGTGGGTACACGAGCAGTACTTC. The encoded protein is CASSLWVHEQYF.

CDR3 in amino acids: CSASGTRTSPPDTQYF. DNA of the CDR3: TGCAGTGCTAGTGGGACTAGGACTAGCCCTCCAGATACGCAGTATTTT. This chain connects TRBV20-1 to TRBJ2-3; TRBD2 aligns across 8 bases. V gave up 3 bases and J gave up 4 bases; unmatched junction bases: 12. CDR3 length: 16 residues. Germline-derived CDR1 and CDR2 are DFQATT and SNEGSKA (reference sequence).

The chain uses TRBV20-1 and TRBJ2-3; D unclear. The CDR3 sequence is 13 residues long. The V and J ends lost 8 bases and 1 base respectively, with 13 bases between them. CDR1 and CDR2 from the germline V gene are DFQATT and SNEGSKA (reference sequence). The CDR3 reads CSLPAGGTDTQYF. CDR3 DNA: TGCAGTCTACCCGCAGGAGGCACAGATACGCAGTATTTT.

This clonotype appeared many times. The chain carries TRBV12-3 or TRBV12-4 and TRBJ2-1; 8 nucleotides align to TRBD2. The CDR3 has 16 residues. Germline trimming cut 4 bases from V and 5 bases from J; bases unmatched to any gene: 10. The CDR3 sequence is CASSSLAGAGDNEQFF. The CDR3 coding sequence is TGTGCCAGCAGTTCGTTGGCGGGAGCGGGGGACAATGAGCAGTTCTTC.

This sequence joins TRBV15 and TRBJ2-1; D is undetermined. CDR1 is LNHNV and CDR2 is YYDKDF in the germline V gene (reference sequence). The CDR3 is made up of 12 amino acids. Trimming removed 5 bases at V and 9 bases at J, with 11 bases between. The DNA of the CDR3 is TGTGCCACCAGCTGGGGTCCTGCTGAGCAGTTCTTC. Amino acids: CATSWGPAEQFF.

This clonotype has just a few counts. This rearrangement joins TRBV12-3 or TRBV12-4 to TRBJ2-7; 12 nucleotides agree with TRBD2. The CDR3 is 18 amino acids. Trimming removed 0 bases from V and 0 bases from J; junction bases left unmatched: 6. The CDR3 sequence is CASSLALGLAGSSYEQYF. CDR3 sequence (DNA): TGTGCCAGCAGTTTAGCGCTCGGACTAGCGGGAAGCTCCTACGAGCAGTACTTC.

This chain joins TRBV30 and TRBJ2-5; TRBD2 matches at 10 bases. V gave up 0 bases and J gave up 1 base; unmatched junction bases: 5. This CDR3 contains 16 residues. In germline, CDR1 is GTSNPN, CDR2 SVGIG (reference sequence). CDR3 coding DNA: TGTGCCTGGAGTGTACCTCGGACTAGCGGCCAAGAGACCCAGTACTTC. Residues: CAWSVPRTSGQETQYF.

A few counts support this clonotype. The chain combines TRBV11-2 with TRBJ2-7; D is ambiguous. Germline CDR1 and CDR2: SGHAT and FQNNGV. This CDR3 region has 15 residues. Trimming shortened V by 6 bases and J by 6 bases, and 21 bases separated the two germline ends. The CDR3 is CASRAAVAGPFEQYF. CDR3 coding DNA: TGTGCCAGCAGAGCAGCCGTCGCTGGGCCCTTCGAGCAGTACTTC.

This chain connects TRBV5-1 to TRBJ2-1, with 9 bases that match TRBD2. Germline CDR1 SGHRS, CDR2 YFSETQ. The CDR3 contains 16 residues. Trimming took 1 base from V and 3 from J; bases not matched to a gene: 5. This chain's CDR3 is CASSLISGGRYNEQFF. DNA for the CDR3: TGCGCCAGCAGCTTGATTAGCGGGGGCCGCTACAATGAGCAGTTCTTC.

The rearrangement links TRBV3-1 to TRBJ2-5; D remains ambiguous. There are 14 residues in the CDR3. V was clipped by 1 base and J by 0 bases, with 6 bases between them. Germline V gene lookup returns CDR1 LGHDT and CDR2 YNNKEL (reference sequence). The CDR3 coding sequence is TGTGCCAGCAGCCAAGTCAGGAACCAAGAGACCCAGTACTTC. It encodes CASSQVRNQETQYF.